The 25 T cell receptor beta chains given below trace back to one sample, sequenced in a study of identifying expanded T cells in peripheral blood. Assay used: immunoSEQ multiplex PCR; TCRdb lists only in-frame clones, some missing. The sample shows over 100,000 clones, roughly 88% of them seen only once. The sequencing sample was made of blood. The receptors derive from a person between 18 and 75 years old in good health.

The chain joins TRBV6-6 to TRBJ2-7; 11 bases line up with TRBD1. The J segment lost 2 bases and the V segment lost 4 bases, leaving 1 base of the junction unmatched. Germline CDR1 reads MNHNY; CDR2 reads SVGAGI (reference sequence). The CDR3 spans 14 residues. CDR3 sequence reads: CASSSGQGAYEQYF. The CDR3 DNA sequence: TGTGCCAGCAGTTCGGGACAGGGGGCCTACGAGCAGTACTTC.

Details on this clone: The final CDR3 position lacks the conserved phenylalanine or tryptophan, pointing to a likely read error. The DNA is left out, because the CDR3 cannot be placed on it with certainty; the CDR3 is given as TCRdb lists it. CDR3 region: CASSLSGGRLIR. This chain uses TRBV7-9 with TRBJ1-1. Both ends counted, the CDR3 spans 12 residues. CDR1 is SEHNR, CDR2 FQNEAQ, per germline (reference sequence).

The CDR3: CSAVGQGQYEQYF. DNA for the CDR3: TGCAGCGCCGTGGGACAGGGACAGTACGAGCAGTACTTC. The chain combines TRBV29-1 with TRBJ2-7, with 9 nucleotides matching TRBD1. This CDR3 region has 13 residues. The V segment lost 7 bases and the J segment 4 bases; nucleotides outside the gene matches: 8. CDR1 and CDR2 (germline): SQVTM, ANQGSEA.

The chain is built from TRBV28 and TRBJ1-2; D is perhaps TRBD1 (5 bases). Germline CDR1 reads MDHEN; CDR2 reads SYDVKM. Deletions cut 6 bases from V and 5 bases from J, with 16 bases between. CDR3 size: 14 residues. The CDR3 protein is CASRHVGGVYGYTF. The CDR3 DNA sequence: TGTGCCAGCAGGCATGTGGGGGGGGTTTATGGCTACACCTTC.

This chain joins TRBV4-1 and TRBJ2-1; TRBD2 matches 14 bases. Germline CDR1 reads MGHRA; CDR2 reads YSYEKL. This CDR3 is built from 16 residues. V lost 4 bases and J lost 4; bases outside the gene matches: 3. CDR3 bases: TGCGCCAGCAGCCTACGGACTAGCGGGAGGTACAATGAGCAGTTCTTC. This encodes CASSLRTSGRYNEQFF.

Note on this clone: Relative to the germline gene, one junction end is altered; a read error may explain this. The chain has TRBV14 and TRBJ1-3; possibly TRBD1 for D (5 bases). Germline CDR1 SGHDN, CDR2 FVKESK. This CDR3 has 12 amino acids. CDR3 loop: CASSRGTGLADF. CDR3 sequence (DNA): TGTGCCAGCAGCAGGGGCACCGGCCTGGCGGATTTT.

The V call is TRBV7-9, the J call TRBJ2-5, with D possibly TRBD1 on 6 matching bases. Trimming removed 5 bases from V and 3 bases from J, with 13 bases in between. Looked up from germline, CDR1 is SEHNR and CDR2 is FQNEAQ (reference sequence). The CDR3 is made up of 14 amino acids. The CDR3 sequence is CASSPLGAEETQYF. Written as DNA, the CDR3 is TGTGCCAGCAGCCCCCTGGGGGCAGAAGAGACCCAGTACTTC.

The chain couples TRBV2 to TRBJ1-2; TRBD1 aligns across 9 bases. Trimming at V came to 0 bases and at J to 4 bases, leaving 6 bases not matched to a gene. The CDR3 covers 16 residues. Per the germline V gene, CDR1 is SNHLY and CDR2 is FYNNEI. The chain's CDR3 is CASSEAYRGLGYGYTF. In nucleotides, the CDR3 is TGTGCCAGCAGTGAAGCTTACAGGGGGCTCGGCTATGGCTACACCTTC.

The chain carries TRBV11-2 and TRBJ1-6; D remains unclear. The CDR3 is made up of 12 amino acids. Trimming removed 1 base at V and 11 bases at J, with 6 bases between. CDR1 and CDR2 (germline): SGHAT, FQNNGV. The CDR3 region is CASSLGLPPLHF. The CDR3 coding sequence is TGTGCCAGCAGCTTAGGTCTGCCACCCCTCCACTTT.

This clone turned up a few times. This sequence joins TRBV6-5 and TRBJ2-5; 8 bases agree with TRBD1. In germline, CDR1 is MNHEY, CDR2 SVGAGI. CDR3 size: 14 residues. V shed 5 bases and J 4 bases; nucleotides not matched to a gene: 6. CDR3 DNA: TGTGCCAGCAGTCAACTCGACAGGGGAGAGACCCAGTACTTC. Translation gives CASSQLDRGETQYF.

The CDR3 DNA reads TGTGCCAGCAGCCAAGTTAGGGGATCACCCCTCCACTTT. Translated, it gives CASSQVRGSPLHF. The gene calls are TRBV14 and TRBJ1-6, with D maybe TRBD1 (5 bases). This CDR3 spans 13 amino acids. Germline values: CDR1 SGHDN, CDR2 FVKESK. V was pared by 1 base and J by 10 bases, with 8 bases between.

The chain carries TRBV9 and TRBJ1-2; D is possibly TRBD1 (5 bases). Germline lookup yields CDR1 SGDLS and CDR2 YYNGEE. This CDR3 spans 16 amino acids. V gave up 0 bases and J gave up 3 bases, with 15 bases separating them. Here the CDR3 DNA reads TGTGCCAGCAGCGTAGGAGGGAGGGAGGGGTACTATGGCTACACCTTC. It yields the protein CASSVGGREGYYGYTF.

This chain joins TRBV6-5 and TRBJ1-3; D is uncertain. The V and J ends lost 6 bases and 0 bases respectively, with 9 bases between them. This CDR3 is 14 amino acids long. Germline values: CDR1 MNHEY, CDR2 SVGAGI. DNA for the CDR3: TGTGCCAGCAGAGCTCAGAGCTCTGGAAACACCATATATTTT. It codes for CASRAQSSGNTIYF.

The CDR3 is CASSTRQTQETQYF. DNA of the CDR3: TGTGCCAGTAGTACGAGACAGACTCAAGAGACCCAGTACTTC. This chain links TRBV19 with TRBJ2-5; a weak D match, TRBD1 (5 bases). CDR3 length: 14 amino acids. Germline-derived CDR1 and CDR2 are LNHDA and SQIVND (reference sequence). V was clipped by 4 bases and J by 2 bases, with 11 bases between them.

The chain combines TRBV10-3 with TRBJ2-5; D is perhaps TRBD1 (5 bases). Trimming stripped 4 bases from V and 1 base from J, with 13 bases between. Germline V gene lookup returns CDR1 ENHRY and CDR2 SYGVKD. CDR3 length equals 15 residues. This CDR3 is CAISVGQGRQETQYF. The CDR3, as DNA: TGTGCCATCAGTGTAGGGCAGGGTCGCCAAGAGACCCAGTACTTC.

The V and J genes are TRBV7-9 and TRBJ2-2; weak D call: TRBD1 (5 bases). Germline CDR1 reads SEHNR; CDR2 reads FQNEAQ (reference sequence). With 1 base removed from V and 2 bases from J, the gap between germline ends came to 11 bases. The CDR3 totals 16 residues. The CDR3 DNA is TGTGCCAGCAGCTTAGGGCAGGGCGATAACACCGGGGAGCTGTTTTTT. As protein: CASSLGQGDNTGELFF.

This rearrangement joins TRBV28 to TRBJ1-2; 7 positions agree with TRBD1. Germline CDR1 reads MDHEN; CDR2 reads SYDVKM. The ends lost 4 bases at V and 6 bases at J; junction bases unmatched: 5. The CDR3 length is 13 residues. CDR3 region: CASSWTGVHGYTF. The CDR3 DNA reads TGTGCCAGCAGTTGGACAGGCGTCCATGGCTACACCTTC.

Only a few counts were recorded for this clone. This chain uses TRBV4-2 with TRBJ1-1, with D tentatively TRBD1 (6 bases). V was trimmed by 1 base and J by 5 bases, leaving 14 bases between them. The germline gives CDR1 LGHNA, CDR2 YNFKEQ. There are 15 residues in the CDR3. The CDR3 DNA reads TGTGCCAGCAGCCAAGGGGTTGGGGGGGCGACTGAAGCTTTCTTT. Its translation is CASSQGVGGATEAFF.

The chain links TRBV6-1 to TRBJ1-1, with 7 bases fitting TRBD1. J gave up 5 bases and V 6 bases, and 6 bases lay outside the gene matches. Germline assignment: CDR1 MNHNS and CDR2 SASEGT. There are 13 residues in the CDR3. This CDR3 reads CASSLQGWTEAFF. DNA for the CDR3: TGTGCCAGCAGCTTACAGGGGTGGACTGAAGCTTTCTTT.

The chain is built from TRBV4-3 and TRBJ1-1; tentative D call: TRBD1 (6 bases). The CDR3 runs 15 residues. With 0 bases removed from V and 0 bases from J, the gap between germline ends came to 8 bases. Germline CDR1 is LGHNA and CDR2 is YSLEER. The CDR3 coding sequence is TGCGCCAGCAGCCAAGATGGGGGCATGAACACTGAAGCTTTCTTT. Translation: CASSQDGGMNTEAFF.

The chain combines TRBV19 with TRBJ1-5; TRBD1 matches at 8 bases. The germline CDR1 and CDR2 sequences are LNHDA and SQIVND (reference sequence). After removal of 4 bases from V and 4 bases from J, the junction contained 9 bases not matched to a gene. The CDR3 contains 16 residues. The CDR3 region is CASSTVQGARNQPQHF. CDR3 in DNA: TGTGCCAGTAGTACCGTCCAGGGGGCGCGGAATCAGCCCCAGCATTTT.

The chain has TRBV7-9 and TRBJ2-7; 9 bases agree with TRBD1. CDR3 length equals 15 residues. V dropped 5 bases and J dropped 3; count of bases not matched to a gene: 8. In germline, CDR1 is SEHNR, CDR2 FQNEAQ (reference sequence). The CDR3 DNA reads TGTGCCAGCAGCGCAACAGGGGGCAAGGGCTACGAGCAGTACTTC. Protein product: CASSATGGKGYEQYF.

The chain has TRBV15 and TRBJ2-7; D is perhaps TRBD2 (5 bases). Deletions cut 0 bases from V and 2 bases from J, with 17 bases between. In germline, CDR1 is LNHNV, CDR2 YYDKDF (reference sequence). CDR3 length equals 17 residues. CDR3 amino acids: CATSRDRTRVSPYEQYF. Here the CDR3 DNA reads TGTGCCACCAGCAGAGATAGAACGCGGGTATCTCCCTACGAGCAGTACTTC.

V gene TRBV5-1 combines with J gene TRBJ2-7, with 10 bases identical to TRBD1. The CDR3 sequence is 15 residues long. CDR1 and CDR2 (germline): SGHRS, YFSETQ. The trim removed 4 bases at V and 0 bases at J, leaving 4 bases unmatched. The CDR3 reads CASSRQGAASYEQYF. Here the CDR3 DNA reads TGCGCCAGCAGCCGACAGGGGGCGGCCTCCTACGAGCAGTACTTC.

The chain is built from TRBV4-1 and TRBJ1-1; no firm D call. The CDR3 loop spans 15 amino acids. Trimming stripped 4 bases from V and 7 bases from J, with 19 bases between. Germline lookup yields CDR1 MGHRA and CDR2 YSYEKL. The CDR3 reads CASSPQLTGKNEAFF. CDR3 coding DNA: TGCGCCAGCAGCCCTCAATTGACGGGGAAAAATGAAGCTTTCTTT.